This note documents a single TCR beta chain sequence. Antigen: not known. The assay was immunoSEQ multiplex PCR, and TCRdb's table has in-frame clones only and misses some. The sample records 77,000 or so clones, almost 90% being singletons. This sample was taken from a study of OX40 agonist ivuxolimab in advanced cancers. Study in general: Across the patients, intravenous ivuxolimab was delivered every 2 weeks at 0.01 to 10 mg/kg. Whole-study findings and limits: On average, CD8+ T cells had more expanded clones than CD4+. Researchers did not determine the expanded peripheral T cells' antigen specificity.

Blood sampling was done at baseline, cycle 4 day 1, and cycle 7 day 1. Trimming shortened V by 0 bases and J by 0 bases, and 3 bases separated the two germline ends. The CDR3 runs 14 residues. Germline lookup yields CDR1 SGHNT and CDR2 YYREEE (reference sequence). The sequence was collected from an adult with an advanced solid tumor such as melanoma, head and neck, liver or kidney cancer. The source was CD4+ or CD8+ T cells sorted from blood, collected in a trial of the OX40 agonist ivuxolimab. The rearrangement joins TRBV5-4 to TRBJ1-4; D gene uncertain. The CDR3 nucleotides are TGTGCCAGCAGCTTGGACGCAACTAATGAAAAACTGTTTTTT. Protein product: CASSLDATNEKLFF.